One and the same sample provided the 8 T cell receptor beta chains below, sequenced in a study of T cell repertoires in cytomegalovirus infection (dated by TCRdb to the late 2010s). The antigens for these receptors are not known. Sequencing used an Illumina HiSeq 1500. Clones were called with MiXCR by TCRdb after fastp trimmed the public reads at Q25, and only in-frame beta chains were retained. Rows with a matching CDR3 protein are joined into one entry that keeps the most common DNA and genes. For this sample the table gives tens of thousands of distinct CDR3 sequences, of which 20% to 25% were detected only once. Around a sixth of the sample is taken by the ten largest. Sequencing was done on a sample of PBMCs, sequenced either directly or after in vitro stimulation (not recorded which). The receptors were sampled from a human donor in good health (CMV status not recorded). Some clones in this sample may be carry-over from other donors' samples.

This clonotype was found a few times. The CDR3 sequence is CASSEVGSGPPPYNEQFF. The CDR3 coding sequence is TGTGCCAGCAGTGAAGTTGGTAGCGGACCCCCTCCCTACAATGAGCAGTTCTTC. This chain links TRBV6-1 with TRBJ2-1, with D maybe TRBD2 (6 bases). The germline V gene encodes CDR1 MNHNS and CDR2 SASEGT. The CDR3 length is 18 residues. V gave up 1 base and J gave up 2 bases, with 18 bases separating them.

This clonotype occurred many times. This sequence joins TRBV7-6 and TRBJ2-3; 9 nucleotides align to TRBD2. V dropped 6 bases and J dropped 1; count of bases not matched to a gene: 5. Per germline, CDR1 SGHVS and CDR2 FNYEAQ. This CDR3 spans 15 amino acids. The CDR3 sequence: CASSHSGGRTDTQYF. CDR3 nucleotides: TGTGCCAGCAGTCACAGCGGGGGGCGCACAGATACGCAGTATTTT.

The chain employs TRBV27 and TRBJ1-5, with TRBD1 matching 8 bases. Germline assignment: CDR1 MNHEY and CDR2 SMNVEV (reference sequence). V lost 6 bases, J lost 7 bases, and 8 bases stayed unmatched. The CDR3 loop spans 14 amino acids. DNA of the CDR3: TGTGCCAGCAGACCAACAGGGGGAGGACAGCCCCAGCATTTT. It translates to CASRPTGGGQPQHF.

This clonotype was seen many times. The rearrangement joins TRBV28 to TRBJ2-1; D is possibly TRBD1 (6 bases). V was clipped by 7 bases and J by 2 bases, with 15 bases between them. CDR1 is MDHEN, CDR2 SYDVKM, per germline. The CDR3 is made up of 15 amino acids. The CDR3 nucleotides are TGTGCCAGCAACCTACAGGGAGCCGCCTACAATGAGCAGTTCTTC. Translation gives CASNLQGAAYNEQFF.

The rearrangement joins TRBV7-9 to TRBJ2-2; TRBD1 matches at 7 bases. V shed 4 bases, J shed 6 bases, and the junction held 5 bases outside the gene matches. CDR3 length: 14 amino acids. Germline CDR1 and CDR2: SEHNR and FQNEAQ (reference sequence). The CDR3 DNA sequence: TGTGCCAGCAGCTCACCACAGGGGTCCGGGGAGCTGTTTTTT. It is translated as CASSSPQGSGELFF.

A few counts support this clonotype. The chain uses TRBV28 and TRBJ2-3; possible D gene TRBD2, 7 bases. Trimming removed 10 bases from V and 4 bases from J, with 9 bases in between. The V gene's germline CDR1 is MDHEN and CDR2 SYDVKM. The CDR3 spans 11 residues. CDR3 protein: CAIGGPDTQYF. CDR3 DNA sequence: TGTGCCATCGGGGGGCCAGATACGCAGTATTTT.

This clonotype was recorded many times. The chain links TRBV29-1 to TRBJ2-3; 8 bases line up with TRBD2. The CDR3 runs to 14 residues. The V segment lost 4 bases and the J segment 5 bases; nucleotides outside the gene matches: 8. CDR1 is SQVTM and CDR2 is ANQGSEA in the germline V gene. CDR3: CSVGSGISGDTQYF. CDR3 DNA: TGCAGCGTTGGTAGCGGGATATCGGGAGATACGCAGTATTTT.

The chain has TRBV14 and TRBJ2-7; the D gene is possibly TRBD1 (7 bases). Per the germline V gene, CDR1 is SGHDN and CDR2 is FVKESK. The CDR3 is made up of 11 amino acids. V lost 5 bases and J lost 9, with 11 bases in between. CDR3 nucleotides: TGTGCCAGCAGCGCGGGACAGAGGCAGTACTTC. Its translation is CASSAGQRQYF.